Listed here are 29 T cell receptor beta chains from one sample, sequenced in a study of cytomegalovirus exposure and HLA in healthy donors. The PCR made use of 60 Vbeta and 13 Jbeta primers. Clones were read by immunoSEQ multiplex PCR, and TCRdb kept only the in-frame ones, dropping some. This sample carries some 240,000 clones, over 90% of them seen once, and the ten largest clones take around 1.7%. Sample: PBMCs. The origin of the receptors is a girl aged 2 to 9 in good health and CMV-seronegative.

The chain uses TRBV10-2 and TRBJ1-5; the match to TRBD1 covers 8 bases. CDR3 length: 12 residues. Germline V gene sequence: CDR1 WSHSY, CDR2 SAAADI. The trim removed 6 bases at V and 12 bases at J, leaving 7 bases unmatched. The CDR3 is CASRATGAVQHF. DNA for the CDR3: TGCGCCAGCAGAGCGACAGGGGCCGTCCAGCATTTT.

The gene calls are TRBV2 and TRBJ2-2, with TRBD2 matching over 7 bases. The V and J ends lost 4 bases and 0 bases, in that order; junction bases with no gene match: 5. The CDR3 is 16 residues long. The V gene's germline CDR1 is SNHLY and CDR2 FYNNEI. The CDR3 nucleotides are TGTGCCAGCAGTGTCGGTCTAGCGGCGAACACCGGGGAGCTGTTTTTT. It specifies CASSVGLAANTGELFF.

V gene TRBV19 combines with J gene TRBJ1-1; perhaps TRBD1 as D (5 bases). The ends were cut back, 1 base at V and 2 bases at J, with 8 bases in the middle. The V gene's germline CDR1 is LNHDA and CDR2 SQIVND (reference sequence). The CDR3 runs to 14 residues. CDR3: CASSIARDNTEAFF. The CDR3 DNA reads as TGTGCCAGTAGTATAGCCAGGGATAACACTGAAGCTTTCTTT.

The chain has TRBV5-5 and TRBJ1-4; 9 bases line up with TRBD1. Per the germline V gene, CDR1 is SGHKS and CDR2 is YYEKEE (reference sequence). The J segment lost 1 base and the V segment lost 5 bases, leaving 9 bases of the junction unmatched. This CDR3 is built from 17 residues. The CDR3 protein is CASSLERQGVTNEKLFF. The CDR3 bases are TGTGCCAGCAGTCTTGAAAGACAGGGGGTAACTAATGAAAAACTGTTTTTT.

Here the CDR3 reads CATSEYPGTGANQPQHF. CDR3 coding DNA: TGTGCCACCAGCGAGTACCCCGGGACAGGGGCCAATCAGCCCCAGCATTTT. The chain is built from TRBV15 and TRBJ1-5; 10 bases line up with TRBD1. V was clipped by 5 bases and J by 3 bases; unmatched bases: 10. This CDR3 is built from 17 residues. CDR1 and CDR2 (germline): LNHNV, YYDKDF (reference sequence).

This rearrangement joins TRBV5-5 to TRBJ2-3, with D possibly matching TRBD2 (5 bases). Germline V gene data show CDR1 as SGHKS and CDR2 as YYEKEE (reference sequence). Trimming cost V 6 bases and J 3 bases, with 23 bases left between them. CDR3 length: 17 amino acids. CDR3 nucleotides: TGTGCCAGCATCCGTTTAGAGGGAACGGGGTATACAGATACGCAGTATTTT. It is translated as CASIRLEGTGYTDTQYF.

The rearrangement links TRBV10-1 to TRBJ2-1; TRBD2 agrees at 8 bases. CDR3 size: 20 residues. V lost 0 bases, J lost 8 bases, and 21 bases stayed unmatched. Germline CDR1 and CDR2: WNHNN and SYGVQD (reference sequence). This CDR3 reads CASSESSPRSSGGYRDEQFF. The CDR3 coding sequence is TGCGCCAGCAGTGAGTCAAGTCCTCGGTCCAGCGGGGGCTACCGGGATGAGCAGTTCTTC.

This CDR3 is CASSLGGHPAGELFF. As DNA, the CDR3 is TGCGCCAGCAGCCTAGGGGGCCACCCCGCCGGGGAGCTGTTTTTT. This sequence joins TRBV4-1 and TRBJ2-2; 7 nucleotides agree with TRBD1. The CDR3 consists of 15 residues. CDR1 is MGHRA and CDR2 is YSYEKL in the germline V gene. J was trimmed by 6 bases and V by 4 bases; bases with no gene match: 8.

V gene TRBV27 combines with J gene TRBJ2-5; D uncertain. Germline lookup yields CDR1 MNHEY and CDR2 SMNVEV (reference sequence). The V end was cut by 5 bases, the J end by 0 bases, with 7 bases between. The CDR3 is 13 amino acids. The CDR3 DNA reads TGTGCCAGCAGTCCCCCGTACCAAGAGACCCAGTACTTC. This encodes CASSPPYQETQYF.

For this clone: The same CDR3 arises from other DNA sequences in this sample as well. V gene TRBV7-9 combines with J gene TRBJ2-5, with 7 bases matching TRBD2. The trim removed 1 base at V and 5 bases at J, leaving 4 bases unmatched. Per the germline V gene, CDR1 is SEHNR and CDR2 is FQNEAQ (reference sequence). The CDR3 consists of 14 residues. The CDR3 DNA follows: TGTGCCAGCAGCTTAGGACTAGCTGGTGAGACCCAGTACTTC. Its protein product is CASSLGLAGETQYF.

The J gene is TRBJ2-3, the V gene TRBV4-2, with 14 nucleotides matching TRBD2. Germline V lookup: CDR1 LGHNA, CDR2 YNFKEQ. The CDR3 loop spans 16 amino acids. Trimming removed 1 base from V and 5 bases from J; junction bases left unmatched: 2. CDR3 in amino acids: CASSQGLAGGLDTQYF. CDR3 coding DNA: TGTGCCAGCAGCCAAGGACTAGCGGGGGGGTTAGATACGCAGTATTTT.

The CDR3 coding sequence is TGTGCCAGCAGGAGGACAGGGTGGGATGAAAAACTGTTTTTT. It is translated as CASRRTGWDEKLFF. The V gene is TRBV14, the J gene TRBJ1-4; 8 bases fit TRBD1. This CDR3 is 14 amino acids long. Germline assignment: CDR1 SGHDN and CDR2 FVKESK. The V segment lost 6 bases and the J segment 6 bases; nucleotides outside the gene matches: 6.

J is TRBJ1-3 and V is TRBV6-5, with TRBD1 matching 9 bases. The CDR3 loop spans 14 amino acids. Germline CDR1 is MNHEY and CDR2 is SVGAGI. Trimming removed 5 bases from V and 3 bases from J; junction bases left unmatched: 2. CDR3 sequence (DNA): TGTGCCAGCAGTGGGACAGGGCGTGGAAACACCATATATTTT. It encodes CASSGTGRGNTIYF.

V and J are TRBV29-1 and TRBJ1-5; TRBD1 aligns across 8 bases. The J segment lost 7 bases and the V segment lost 7 bases, leaving 6 bases of the junction unmatched. Germline V lookup: CDR1 SQVTM, CDR2 ANQGSEA. The CDR3 runs 12 residues. CDR3 protein: CSARQGSQPQHF. The DNA for the CDR3 is TGCAGCGCCCGACAGGGGAGCCAGCCCCAGCATTTT.

The chain joins TRBV19 to TRBJ2-1, with unresolved D. Trimming removed 5 bases at V and 1 base at J, with 6 bases between. The CDR3 extends over 13 amino acids. Germline CDR1 is LNHDA and CDR2 is SQIVND (reference sequence). The CDR3 loop reads CASSLQSYNEQFF. In nucleotides, the CDR3 is TGTGCCAGTAGTCTACAGTCCTACAATGAGCAGTTCTTC.

This rearrangement joins TRBV6-5 to TRBJ2-1; 7 nucleotides match TRBD1. The germline gives CDR1 MNHEY, CDR2 SVGAGI. The CDR3 sequence is 15 residues long. Trimming at V came to 2 bases and at J to 5 bases, leaving 6 bases not matched to a gene. CDR3 sequence reads: CASSYTRQGNNEQFF. CDR3 sequence (DNA): TGTGCCAGCAGTTACACCAGACAGGGTAACAATGAGCAGTTCTTC.

For the CDR3, the DNA is TGTGCCAGCAGATCAATTGCAGGTAGCGCTGAAGCTTTCTTT. It specifies CASRSIAGSAEAFF. The chain is built from TRBV7-8 and TRBJ1-1; D uncertain. V dropped 6 bases and J dropped 6 bases, with 17 bases sitting between them. Germline V CDR1 and CDR2: SGHVS, FQNEAQ. The CDR3 contains 14 residues.

V is TRBV4-1 and J is TRBJ2-2; 12 bases line up with TRBD1. The CDR3 contains 19 residues. Trimming cost V 2 bases and J 4 bases; bases outside gene matches: 11. The germline V gene encodes CDR1 MGHRA and CDR2 YSYEKL. The CDR3 DNA sequence: TGCGCCAGCAGCCAACGTTACTCCGGGACAGGGGGCACCACCGGGGAGCTGTTTTTT. This translates into CASSQRYSGTGGTTGELFF.

The chain is built from TRBV10-2 and TRBJ2-1; 9 bases are a match to TRBD2. The germline V gene has CDR1 WSHSY and CDR2 SAAADI. The CDR3 contains 14 residues. With 10 bases clipped from V and 6 bases from J, the junction kept 10 bases outside the gene matches. CDR3 nucleotide sequence: TGCGCCACCCAACCGGGACTAGCCCCCAATGAGCAGTTCTTC. Its translation is CATQPGLAPNEQFF.

The chain joins TRBV11-2 to TRBJ1-1, with D possibly being TRBD1 (5 bases). This CDR3 has 13 amino acids. V was pared by 4 bases and J by 8 bases, with 14 bases between. The germline V gene encodes CDR1 SGHAT and CDR2 FQNNGV. CDR3 loop: CASSWVRGSEAFF. CDR3 DNA sequence: TGTGCCAGCAGCTGGGTGCGGGGGAGCGAAGCTTTCTTT.

This chain joins TRBV19 and TRBJ1-3; TRBD1 agrees at 7 bases. Trimming cost V 5 bases and J 6 bases; bases outside gene matches: 10. The CDR3 extends over 15 amino acids. The germline V gene has CDR1 LNHDA and CDR2 SQIVND (reference sequence). The CDR3 coding sequence is TGTGCCAGTAGTCAAGACAGGGATTTGACAAACACCATATATTTT. It is translated as CASSQDRDLTNTIYF.

The chain has TRBV2 and TRBJ2-5, with 9 positions matching TRBD1. The V gene end was trimmed by 4 bases and the J gene end by 4 bases; junction bases not matched to a gene: 4. The CDR3 is made up of 14 amino acids. The germline V gene has CDR1 SNHLY and CDR2 FYNNEI. CDR3 nucleotides: TGTGCCAGCAGTGCCCACAGGGGGCCAGAGACCCAGTACTTC. Translating gives CASSAHRGPETQYF.

The genes are TRBV6-1 and TRBJ1-1; D gene ambiguous. Germline V CDR1 and CDR2: MNHNS, SASEGT. The CDR3 is 14 residues long. V was clipped by 3 bases and J by 4 bases, with 12 bases between them. The CDR3 nucleotides are TGTGCCAGCAGTGAGCGGACGGGATTCACTGAAGCTTTCTTT. As protein: CASSERTGFTEAFF.

This chain joins TRBV13 and TRBJ2-7; a possible D gene is TRBD1 (5 bases). This CDR3 spans 15 amino acids. Germline CDR1 and CDR2: PRHDT and FYEKMQ (reference sequence). The V and J ends lost 1 base and 6 bases respectively, with 16 bases between them. CDR3 DNA: TGTGCCAGCAGCTTAGAAGGGGATATTCCGGCCGAGCAGTACTTC. Amino acid sequence: CASSLEGDIPAEQYF. Full variable domain (rest looked up from reference TRBV13 and TRBJ2-7): AAGVIQSPRHLIKEKRETATLKCYPIPRHDTVYWYQQGPGQDPQFLISFYEKMQSDKGSIPDRFSAQQFSDYHSELNMSSLELGDSALYFCASSLEGDIPAEQYFGPGTRLTVT.

V is TRBV19 and J is TRBJ1-1; a weak D match, TRBD1 (5 bases). V lost 5 bases and J lost 1, with 8 bases in between. Per germline, CDR1 LNHDA and CDR2 SQIVND (reference sequence). CDR3 length: 13 residues. CDR3 bases: TGTGCCAGTAGTCAGGGCCAGAACACTGAAGCTTTCTTT. Protein: CASSQGQNTEAFF.

This clone has just a few counts. CDR3: CATSRVGDGPYWNQPQHF. CDR3 coding DNA: TGTGCCACCAGCAGAGTGGGAGATGGGCCCTACTGGAATCAGCCCCAGCATTTT. The rearrangement links TRBV15 to TRBJ1-5; D call uncertain. The CDR3 has 18 amino acids. In germline, CDR1 is LNHNV, CDR2 YYDKDF (reference sequence). V lost 1 base to trimming and J lost 4 bases, with 20 bases between them.

V usage is TRBV5-1 and J usage is TRBJ1-5; 8 positions agree with TRBD1. The CDR3 has 14 residues. Germline V gene data show CDR1 as SGHRS and CDR2 as YFSETQ. Trimming removed 4 bases from V and 4 bases from J; junction bases left unmatched: 4. The CDR3 here is CASSLTGANQPQHF. For the CDR3, the DNA is TGCGCCAGCAGCCTGACAGGGGCAAATCAGCCCCAGCATTTT.

The rearrangement uses TRBV4-2 and TRBJ2-7, with 8 bases identical to TRBD2. Germline V gives CDR1 LGHNA, CDR2 YNFKEQ. V dropped 1 base and J dropped 0; count of bases not matched to a gene: 11. The CDR3 spans 18 residues. The CDR3 spells CASSQGLGPGGTSYEQYF. CDR3 sequence (DNA): TGTGCCAGCAGCCAAGGATTAGGTCCGGGAGGGACCTCCTACGAGCAGTACTTC.

This clone appeared a single time. The chain joins TRBV5-1 to TRBJ2-1; maybe TRBD1 (6 bases). The CDR3 runs 12 residues. CDR1 is SGHRS, CDR2 YFSETQ, per germline. V was trimmed by 7 bases and J by 5 bases, leaving 10 bases between them. CDR3 protein: CASGQSHNEQFF. CDR3 DNA: TGCGCCAGCGGACAGTCCCACAATGAGCAGTTCTTC.